The entry below describes one T cell receptor beta chain. The CDR3 has 13 amino acids. The V end lost 7 bases, the J end lost 5 bases, and 17 bases lay between the germline ends. Germline V gene data show CDR1 as GTSNPN and CDR2 as SVGIG (reference sequence). These data come from a study of Ad26.COV2.S vaccination and SARS-CoV-2 variants. The method was immunoSEQ multiplex PCR; TCRdb's version includes in-frame clones alone and lacks a portion of them. The sample lists around 380,000 clones; around nine tenths were seen once. Treatment: some 19 received Ad26.COV2.S at low or high dose, single or two shots; 5 received placebo; per-sample allocation not given. Day 63 after the first vaccine or placebo injection was the time point for sampling.

Here the sequenced sample was peripheral blood, taken in a trial of Ad26.COV2.S vaccine versus placebo. The TCR sequence derives from a person between 18 and 59 years old who received the Ad26.COV2.S COVID-19 vaccine or a placebo. The J gene is TRBJ1-1, the V gene TRBV30, with D maybe TRBD1 (6 bases). DNA of the CDR3: TGTGCCTTCTACAGGGAGGGGAATACTGAAGCTTTCTTT. It specifies CAFYREGNTEAFF.